These 3 T cell receptor beta chains originate from one sample sequenced in a study of T cells after yellow fever vaccination. One entry per CDR3 protein results from TCRdb running MiXCR on the 5' RACE reads. In the table there are some 260,000 distinct CDR3 sequences, roughly 5.2% of which are singletons. Sequences were derived from CD4+ T cells sorted from PBMCs, sampled on the day of the yellow fever booster vaccination. All receptors come from a man between 18 and 29 years old who received the YFV17D yellow fever vaccine.

This clonotype was observed a handful of times. The chain joins TRBV6-6 to TRBJ2-5; 9 bases fit TRBD2. This CDR3 is built from 17 residues. CDR1 is MNHNY and CDR2 is SVGAGI in the germline V gene (reference sequence). J lost 3 bases, V lost 0 bases, and 8 bases had no gene match. The CDR3 sequence: CASSYSERGVGKETQYF. DNA of the CDR3: TGTGCCAGCAGTTACTCGGAGCGGGGGGTCGGGAAAGAGACCCAGTACTTC.

The sample holds a few counts of this clonotype. The J gene is TRBJ1-2, the V gene TRBV24-1; possibly TRBD1 for D (5 bases). The CDR3 spans 14 residues. Germline loops: CDR1 KGHDR, CDR2 SFDVKD. V was cut by 4 bases and J by 8 bases, with 16 bases left in between. The CDR3 loop reads CATSDQTGRGGYTF. CDR3 nucleotide sequence: TGTGCCACCAGTGACCAGACCGGGAGGGGAGGCTACACCTTC.

The V and J genes are TRBV4-2 and TRBJ2-5; 7 nucleotides agree with TRBD2. V lost 0 bases and J lost 3; bases outside the gene matches: 7. Looked up from germline, CDR1 is LGHNA and CDR2 is YNFKEQ. CDR3 length equals 16 residues. The CDR3: CASSQDLRTSKETQYF. The CDR3 bases are TGTGCCAGCAGCCAAGATCTTAGGACTAGTAAAGAGACCCAGTACTTC.